This T cell receptor (beta chain) was found in a study of OX40 agonist ivuxolimab in advanced cancers. Study-wide background: Patients received ivuxolimab, an intravenous treatment, every 2 weeks at 0.01 to 10 mg/kg. Aged 23 to 79 with a mean of around 60 years, they were about 80% male. Study outcomes and limitations: Dosing at 0.1 to 3.0 mg/kg was accompanied by clonal expansion of CD4+ and CD8+ blood T cells by week 6.

The CDR3 has 12 amino acids. Trimming shortened V by 3 bases and J by 2 bases, and 6 bases separated the two germline ends. CDR1 SGHDT and CDR2 YYEEEE come from the germline V gene. With respect to this clone: What it recognizes is unknown.

Assay used: immunoSEQ multiplex PCR; TCRdb lists only in-frame clones, some missing. The data hold more than 25,000 clones, with around 90% observed a single time. This TCR was recovered from an adult with an advanced solid tumor such as melanoma, head and neck, liver or kidney cancer. The chain is built from TRBV5-6 and TRBJ2-7; D unclear. Source: CD4+ or CD8+ T cells sorted from blood, taken in a trial of the OX40 agonist ivuxolimab. The CDR3 DNA reads TGTGCCAGCAGCTGGGCAACCTACGAGCAGTACTTC. Its protein product is CASSWATYEQYF.